This T cell receptor (beta chain) originates from a study of blood T cell repertoires in COVID-19. Overall study context: T cells, B-cell-depleted T cells, or PBMCs provided the cDNA or gDNA that served as material.

This clone appeared once. The assay was immunoSEQ multiplex PCR, and TCRdb's table has in-frame clones only and misses some. The sample has about 43,000 clones; about four fifths are singletons. The origin of this receptor is a woman aged 55-69 years with acute or convalescent COVID-19. The specimen sequenced was peripheral blood.

CDR3 sequence: CASSSRVGETQYF. CDR3 nucleotide sequence: TGTGCCAGCAGCTCGCGGGTAGGAGAGACCCAGTACTTC. V gene TRBV7-8 combines with J gene TRBJ2-5; perhaps TRBD2 as D (5 bases). The CDR3 spans 13 residues. Trimming removed 4 bases from V and 4 bases from J, with 10 bases in between. Per germline, CDR1 SGHVS and CDR2 FQNEAQ.